This section outlines one T cell receptor beta chain sequence together with its context. The antigen is unknown. V was clipped by 3 bases and J by 2 bases; unmatched bases: 14. CDR1 and CDR2 (germline): GTSNPN, SVGIG (reference sequence). The CDR3 totals 17 residues. These data are taken from a study of siplizumab effects on memory and regulatory T cells. Sequencing used immunoSEQ multiplex PCR; TCRdb keeps in-frame clones, though not all of them. The sample comprises around 100,000 clones, roughly nine tenths of which are singletons, and roughly 1.1% rests with the top ten. Notes on the study in general: Significantly reduced by siplizumab was the cumulative frequency of alloreactive sequences, namely those traceable to unstimulated CD4+ memory cells.

This TCR derives from a human donor in good health. This rearrangement joins TRBV30 to TRBJ1-2, with TRBD1 matching over 8 bases. The sample comprised CD4+ T cells sorted from blood. CDR3 bases: TGTGCCTGGAGAAAAGGACAGGGCGGAGGATCAAACTATGGCTACACCTTC. It is translated as CAWRKGQGGGSNYGYTF.